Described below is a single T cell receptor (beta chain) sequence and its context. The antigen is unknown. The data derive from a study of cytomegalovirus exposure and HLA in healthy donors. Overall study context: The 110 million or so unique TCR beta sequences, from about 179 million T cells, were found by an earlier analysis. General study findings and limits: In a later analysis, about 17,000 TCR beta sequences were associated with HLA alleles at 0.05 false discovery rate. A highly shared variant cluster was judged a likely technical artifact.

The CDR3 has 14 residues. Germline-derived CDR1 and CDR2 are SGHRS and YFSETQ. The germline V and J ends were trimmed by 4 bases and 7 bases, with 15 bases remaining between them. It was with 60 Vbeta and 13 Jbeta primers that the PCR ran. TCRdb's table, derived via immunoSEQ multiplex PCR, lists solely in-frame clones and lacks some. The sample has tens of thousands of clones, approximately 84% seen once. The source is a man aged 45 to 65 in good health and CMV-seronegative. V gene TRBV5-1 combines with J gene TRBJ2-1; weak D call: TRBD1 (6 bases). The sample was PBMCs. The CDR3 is CASSMSGAHNEQFF. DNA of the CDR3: TGCGCCAGCAGCATGTCAGGGGCACATAATGAGCAGTTCTTC.